Listed below are T cell receptor beta chains from one sample, sequenced in a study of CD8+CD57+ T cells in acquired aplastic anemia. A single record per CDR3 protein comes from TCRdb applying MiXCR to the reads. The table lists about 62,000 distinct CDR3 sequences, around 55% of them singletons. The sample was sorted CD4+, CD8+, or CD8+CD57+ T cells (not recorded which) from PBMCs. Every receptor here comes from a human donor in good health, serving as a control. CDR3s include the opening cysteine and the closing phenylalanine or tryptophan. Each record gives: D gene, V gene, J gene, clone size, CDR3 DNA, CDR3 protein. D genes are given only for firm matches. A clone size is listed for some rows: how often the clone was seen (once, few, many), or a class if it is expanded.

D: TRBD1
V: TRBV19
J: TRBJ1-4
size: many
DNA: TGTGCCAGTACACTGGGGACAGGCCTTTTGGGCGAAAAACTGTTTTTT
CDR3: CASTLGTGLLGEKLFF

D: .
V: TRBV19
J: TRBJ2-1
size: .
DNA: TGTGCCAGTACTGACCCAGGGGGGTTGGGGGAGCAGTTCTTC
CDR3: CASTDPGGLGEQFF

D: TRBD2
V: TRBV19
J: TRBJ2-1
size: .
DNA: TGTGCCAGTAGTATAGCGAGCGGGAGTTACAATGAGCAGTTCTTC
CDR3: CASSIASGSYNEQFF

D: TRBD2
V: TRBV5-1
J: TRBJ2-1
size: .
DNA: TGCGCCAGCAACCGGGGAGGACTAGCGGGACACCTCTACAATGAGCAGTTCTTC
CDR3: CASNRGGLAGHLYNEQFF

D: .
V: TRBV20-1
J: TRBJ1-1
size: .
DNA: TGCAGTGCTAGGGCAGGGACGAACACTGAAGCTTTCTTT
CDR3: CSARAGTNTEAFF

D: .
V: TRBV4-2
J: TRBJ1-6
size: many
DNA: TGTGCCAGCAGCCAAGACTCCGTGGGGGGCTCACCCCTCCACTTT
CDR3: CASSQDSVGGSPLHF

D: TRBD2
V: TRBV20-1
J: TRBJ2-3
size: .
DNA: TGCAGTGCCAGCGGCGCTAGCGGGGGAAGCACAGATACGCAGTATTTT
CDR3: CSASGASGGSTDTQYF

D: .
V: TRBV15
J: TRBJ1-4
size: few
DNA: TGTGCCACCAGCAGAGATCGGGGGGCAGGTGAAAAACTGTTTTTT
CDR3: CATSRDRGAGEKLFF

D: TRBD1
V: TRBV20-1
J: TRBJ1-6
size: .
DNA: TGCAGTGCTAGAGATCGGGCAGGGGGCGCATATTCCCCCCTCCACTTT
CDR3: CSARDRAGGAYSPLHF

D: TRBD1
V: TRBV29-1
J: TRBJ2-1
size: few
DNA: TGCAGCGTGGCAACCGGGACAGGGGCGAACAATGAGCAGTTCTTC
CDR3: CSVATGTGANNEQFF

D: .
V: TRBV5-1
J: TRBJ2-5
size: .
DNA: TGCGCCAGCAGTTCCATCGGGGAGACCCAGTACTTC
CDR3: CASSSIGETQYF

D: .
V: TRBV10-3
J: TRBJ2-7
size: .
DNA: TGTGCCATCAGTGAGTCAGGGGCAGGCCGTCCTCACGAGCAGTACTTC
CDR3: CAISESGAGRPHEQYF

D: .
V: TRBV19
J: TRBJ1-2
size: .
DNA: TGTGCCAGTTCCACGGTAGCCAACTATGGCTACACCTTC
CDR3: CASSTVANYGYTF

D: .
V: TRBV12-3/TRBV12-4
J: TRBJ1-1
size: many
DNA: TGTGCCAGCAGTTTGCCAGGGAAGACTGAAGCTTTCTTT
CDR3: CASSLPGKTEAFF

D: .
V: TRBV10-1
J: TRBJ2-7
size: .
DNA: TGCGCCAGCAGCCAAGGGGGACCAACCGGTTACGAGCAGTACTTC
CDR3: CASSQGGPTGYEQYF

D: .
V: TRBV2
J: TRBJ2-3
size: .
DNA: TGTGCCAGCAGTGCGAGTGTGGCTAGCACAGATACGCAGTATTTT
CDR3: CASSASVASTDTQYF

D: .
V: TRBV25-1
J: TRBJ2-3
size: .
DNA: TGTGCCAGCAGTGTTTTTGATACGCAGTATTTT
CDR3: CASSVFDTQYF

D: TRBD2
V: TRBV11-3
J: TRBJ2-7
size: many
DNA: TGTGCCAGCAGCACCCGGCGGGGGATTGCCCACGAGCAGTACTTC
CDR3: CASSTRRGIAHEQYF

D: .
V: TRBV7-8
J: TRBJ2-5
size: .
DNA: TGTGCCAGCAGCTATTATGGGGTCGAGACCCAGTACTTC
CDR3: CASSYYGVETQYF

D: .
V: TRBV29-1
J: TRBJ2-7
size: .
DNA: TGCAGCGTTGAAGATCCTGTGGGATACGAGCAGTACTTC
CDR3: CSVEDPVGYEQYF

D: TRBD1
V: TRBV7-6
J: TRBJ2-7
size: few
DNA: TGTGCCAGCAGCTTAACAGGGGGGTACGAGCAGTACTTC
CDR3: CASSLTGGYEQYF

D: TRBD1
V: TRBV24-1
J: TRBJ1-2
size: .
DNA: TGTGCCACCAGTTTCCACGCCGGGACAGGGGTAGATGGCTACACCTTC
CDR3: CATSFHAGTGVDGYTF

D: .
V: TRBV19
J: TRBJ1-1
size: .
DNA: TGTGCCAGTAGTTTGCGGGAGGTGAACACCGAAGCTTTCTTT
CDR3: CASSLREVNTEAFF

D: .
V: TRBV29-1
J: TRBJ2-1
size: .
DNA: TGCAGCGTTGAACCATCGACAGCCCTGGATGAGCAGTTCTTC
CDR3: CSVEPSTALDEQFF

D: .
V: TRBV10-3
J: TRBJ2-7
size: .
DNA: TGTGCCATCAGTGAGTCCCGCATCTACGAGCAGTACTTC
CDR3: CAISESRIYEQYF

D: TRBD1
V: TRBV20-1
J: TRBJ2-5
size: .
DNA: TGCAGTGCTACGGCCCTACAGGGGTACCAAGAGACCCAGTACTTC
CDR3: CSATALQGYQETQYF

D: .
V: TRBV24-1
J: TRBJ1-1
size: .
DNA: TGTGCCACCAGGTCGTCGGGGAACCCTGAAGCTTTCTTT
CDR3: CATRSSGNPEAFF

D: TRBD2
V: TRBV24-1
J: TRBJ2-3
size: .
DNA: TGTGCCATAGATCGGGGACTAGCGGATACAGATACGCAGTATTTT
CDR3: CAIDRGLADTDTQYF

D: .
V: TRBV2
J: TRBJ1-2
size: .
DNA: TGTGCCAGCAGCGGGGACTCAATTAGCTATGGCTACACCTTC
CDR3: CASSGDSISYGYTF

D: TRBD1
V: TRBV2
J: TRBJ2-2
size: .
DNA: TGTGCCAGCAGGGGACAGGGCCGGAACACCGGGGAGCTGTTTTTT
CDR3: CASRGQGRNTGELFF

D: .
V: TRBV28
J: TRBJ1-2
size: many
DNA: TGTGCCAGCAGCGAACAGATACTAAACTATGGCTACACCTTC
CDR3: CASSEQILNYGYTF